The 21 T cell receptor beta chains below come from one sample, sequenced in a study of blood T cell repertoires in COVID-19 (dated by TCRdb to the early 2020s). To prepare the library, the immunoSEQ multiplex PCR assay was applied. TCRdb took over this immuneACCESS table, retaining in-frame rearrangements with V and J assigned. Such tables are incomplete; in checked studies, under half of the missing clones stem from an unresolved V gene, and the remainder is unexplained. The table for this sample lists roughly 87,000 clones; about 87% of them were counted only once. 0.47% of the sample belongs to the ten largest clones. Sequenced input: peripheral blood. The receptor source for this set is a man in his 60s with acute or convalescent COVID-19.

This clone was recorded a few times. The J gene is TRBJ2-7, the V gene TRBV6-5, with a possible D match to TRBD1 (6 bases). V lost 8 bases to trimming and J lost 5 bases, with 19 bases between them. The CDR3 has 14 residues. Germline loops: CDR1 MNHEY, CDR2 SVGAGI. The CDR3 region has the DNA TGTGCCAGCCGAAGCCCCGACAGGTTCAACGAGCAGTACTTC. Amino acid sequence: CASRSPDRFNEQYF.

The CDR3 sequence is CASATVLNTEAFF. The CDR3 nucleotides read TGTGCCAGTGCTACAGTGTTAAACACTGAAGCTTTCTTT. The gene calls are TRBV27 and TRBJ1-1; D is unresolved. Per the germline V gene, CDR1 is MNHEY and CDR2 is SMNVEV (reference sequence). V lost 9 bases to trimming and J lost 2 bases, with 13 bases between them. The length of the CDR3 is 13 residues.

The V call is TRBV27, the J call TRBJ1-2; D gene uncertain. This CDR3 is 15 amino acids long. Trimming removed 2 bases at V and 0 bases at J, with 10 bases between. Per the germline V gene, CDR1 is MNHEY and CDR2 is SMNVEV (reference sequence). CDR3 in amino acids: CASSLDGPANYGYTF. The CDR3 region has the DNA TGTGCCAGCAGTTTAGATGGGCCAGCTAACTATGGCTACACCTTC.

This chain uses TRBV27 with TRBJ2-7; no definite D call. The ends were cut back, 6 bases at V and 1 base at J, with 7 bases in the middle. The CDR3 has 12 residues. Looked up from germline, CDR1 is MNHEY and CDR2 is SMNVEV (reference sequence). The chain's CDR3 is CASRTTSYEQYF. CDR3 bases: TGTGCCAGCAGGACAACATCCTACGAGCAGTACTTC.

In nucleotides, the CDR3 is TGTGCCAGCAGCGCCAGGGTAAATTCACCCCTCCACTTT. This sequence encodes CASSARVNSPLHF. The chain couples TRBV5-6 to TRBJ1-6, with a possible D match to TRBD1 (5 bases). This CDR3 has 13 amino acids. Germline CDR1 and CDR2: SGHDT and YYEEEE. Trimming cost V 4 bases and J 7 bases, with 9 bases left between them.

V and J are TRBV20-1 and TRBJ2-1; TRBD2 matches 13 bases. Germline lookup yields CDR1 DFQATT and CDR2 SNEGSKA (reference sequence). This CDR3 comprises 15 residues. The V gene end was trimmed by 3 bases and the J gene end by 7 bases; junction bases not matched to a gene: 6. CDR3 in amino acids: CSASLTSGRRNEQFF. Written as DNA, the CDR3 is TGCAGTGCTAGTCTGACTAGCGGGAGGCGAAATGAGCAGTTCTTC.

The CDR3 DNA sequence: TGTGCCAGCAGCCCTCAATCGGGACTAGCCGGGGATGAGCAGTTCTTC. Translated: CASSPQSGLAGDEQFF. The chain joins TRBV9 to TRBJ2-1, with 9 bases fitting TRBD2. CDR1 is SGDLS, CDR2 YYNGEE, per germline. The length of the CDR3 is 16 residues. The trim removed 4 bases at V and 8 bases at J, leaving 13 bases unmatched.

The J gene is TRBJ2-1, the V gene TRBV5-1; no firm D call. The CDR3 length is 16 residues. Germline lookup yields CDR1 SGHRS and CDR2 YFSETQ. Trimming pared 5 bases from V and 0 bases from J, leaving 15 bases between. The CDR3 DNA sequence: TGCGCCAGCAGAGAGAGGCTGGAAAGCTCCTACAATGAGCAGTTCTTC. It yields the protein CASRERLESSYNEQFF.

This sequence joins TRBV19 and TRBJ1-5; 7 bases are a match to TRBD1. CDR1 LNHDA and CDR2 SQIVND come from the germline V gene (reference sequence). V was pared by 6 bases and J by 6 bases, with 11 bases of the junction left unmatched. This CDR3 region has 15 residues. This chain's CDR3 is CASSRDREGGQPQHF. The CDR3 DNA follows: TGTGCCAGTAGCCGAGACAGGGAAGGGGGTCAGCCCCAGCATTTT.

CDR3 region: CASSLREGGEQYF. The CDR3 DNA reads TGTGCCAGCAGCTTACGGGAGGGGGGAGAGCAGTACTTC. The rearrangement links TRBV7-3 to TRBJ2-7; 8 bases match TRBD2. Germline CDR1 is SGHTA and CDR2 is FQGTGA. The CDR3 spans 13 residues. The V segment lost 2 bases and the J segment 7 bases; nucleotides outside the gene matches: 4.

The J gene is TRBJ2-5, the V gene TRBV18, with TRBD1 matching over 8 bases. CDR1 KGHSH and CDR2 LQKENI come from the germline V gene. The junction had 9 bases not matched to a gene; V was cut back by 6 bases and J by 3 bases. CDR3 length: 15 amino acids. As DNA, the CDR3 is TGTGCCAGCTCCTCATGGACAGGGCCCGAAGAGACCCAGTACTTC. It codes for CASSSWTGPEETQYF.

The chain links TRBV24-1 to TRBJ2-5; 14 bases are a match to TRBD2. The length of the CDR3 is 17 residues. CDR1 KGHDR and CDR2 SFDVKD come from the germline V gene. Trimming removed 4 bases from V and 1 base from J; junction bases left unmatched: 4. The CDR3 DNA is TGTGCCACCAGTGACCGACTAGCGGGAGGGCCCCAAGAGACCCAGTACTTC. Amino acids: CATSDRLAGGPQETQYF.

The chain carries TRBV7-2 and TRBJ2-3; 7 bases map to TRBD2. The V gene end was trimmed by 2 bases and the J gene end by 4 bases; junction bases not matched to a gene: 12. CDR1 is SGHTA, CDR2 FQGNSA, per germline. The CDR3 runs to 17 residues. DNA for the CDR3: TGTGCCAGCAGCTTACCCAAAGCGGGAACGTCGTCAGATACGCAGTATTTT. Translating gives CASSLPKAGTSSDTQYF.

The chain joins TRBV19 to TRBJ1-1; a weak D match, TRBD1 (5 bases). Germline CDR1 reads LNHDA; CDR2 reads SQIVND (reference sequence). V lost 6 bases, J lost 4 bases, and 18 bases lay in between. The CDR3 spans 15 residues. Written as DNA, the CDR3 is TGTGCCAGTAGAAAGATCGGGACCGGGAGCACTGAAGCTTTCTTT. This translates into CASRKIGTGSTEAFF.

The V call is TRBV9, the J call TRBJ1-1; 7 bases align to TRBD1. V trimming: 4 bases; J trimming: 1 base; junction bases outside the gene matches: 4. Germline-derived CDR1 and CDR2 are SGDLS and YYNGEE. This CDR3 spans 14 amino acids. CDR3 DNA: TGTGCCAGCAGCTCAGGGGGTCAGAACACTGAAGCTTTCTTT. Amino acids: CASSSGGQNTEAFF.

Only one count was recorded for this clone. The rearrangement uses TRBV11-3 and TRBJ2-1; 7 bases map to TRBD2. The CDR3 extends over 15 amino acids. With 1 base clipped from V and 6 bases from J, the junction kept 6 bases outside the gene matches. Germline CDR1 and CDR2: SGHNT and YENEEA. CDR3 amino acids: CASSLGLAFTNEQFF. CDR3 sequence (DNA): TGTGCCAGCAGCTTAGGACTAGCTTTTACCAATGAGCAGTTCTTC.

The chain carries TRBV10-3 and TRBJ2-7; 7 bases align to TRBD1. The V segment lost 6 bases and the J segment 1 base; nucleotides outside the gene matches: 6. CDR1 and CDR2 (germline): ENHRY, SYGVKD. There are 14 residues in the CDR3. CDR3 amino acids: CAIRGQKTSYEQYF. CDR3 nucleotides: TGTGCCATCAGGGGACAGAAGACGTCCTACGAGCAGTACTTC.

This chain connects TRBV5-5 to TRBJ2-1, with a possible D match to TRBD1 (8 bases). V shed 0 bases and J shed 8 bases, with 15 bases lying between them. The CDR3 is 15 residues long. Germline lookup yields CDR1 SGHKS and CDR2 YYEKEE (reference sequence). The CDR3 region has the DNA TGTGCCAGCAGCTTGGAAACAGGGGGGGTCGATGAGCAGTTCTTC. This translates into CASSLETGGVDEQFF.

This clone is labeled medium-sized. This chain connects TRBV4-1 to TRBJ1-5; maybe TRBD1 (5 bases). This CDR3 is built from 17 residues. From germline, CDR1 is MGHRA and CDR2 YSYEKL. Trimming shortened V by 0 bases and J by 2 bases, and 14 bases separated the two germline ends. CDR3 DNA sequence: TGCGCCAGCAGCCAAGATCAAGGGGAGGTGGGCAATCAGCCCCAGCATTTT. It encodes CASSQDQGEVGNQPQHF.

The rearrangement uses TRBV7-9 and TRBJ2-2, with D perhaps TRBD1 (6 bases). Trimming shortened V by 4 bases and J by 4 bases, and 10 bases separated the two germline ends. This CDR3 spans 14 amino acids. Germline-derived CDR1 and CDR2 are SEHNR and FQNEAQ (reference sequence). The CDR3 DNA follows: TGTGCCAGCAGCTGGGACATATCCACCGGGGAGCTGTTTTTT. It translates to CASSWDISTGELFF.

This clone has a handful of counts. The gene calls are TRBV4-2 and TRBJ2-7; D uncertain. The CDR3 totals 14 residues. V was clipped by 4 bases and J by 5 bases, with 15 bases between them. The germline CDR1 and CDR2 sequences are LGHNA and YNFKEQ. The DNA for the CDR3 is TGTGCCAGCAGCCCACTGCAAAACCGGGACGAGCAGTACTTC. As protein: CASSPLQNRDEQYF.